This TCR beta chain originates from a study of tumour-infiltrating T cells in Burkitt lymphoma. Germline V CDR1 and CDR2: SGHTA, FQGNSA. The CDR3 runs to 18 residues. V was clipped by 5 bases and J by 4 bases, with 21 bases between them. A note on this clone: Its antigen is as yet unknown.

Study-level findings and limits: Several public clonotypes were shared across many Burkitt lymphoma patients.

Assay used: immunoSEQ multiplex PCR; TCRdb lists only in-frame clones, some missing. The repertoire holds about 7,000 clones, with approximately 87% as singletons. The receptor was derived from a human donor with Burkitt lymphoma. The chain recombines TRBV7-2 with TRBJ2-6, with D possibly called TRBD1 or TRBD2 (6 bases each). Sample: tumor tissue. CDR3 region: CASSIRPGAQMGANVLTF. CDR3 coding DNA: TGTGCCAGCAGCATCCGCCCGGGGGCGCAGATGGGGGCCAACGTCCTGACTTTC.